This T cell receptor (beta chain) was found in a study of shared clonotypes between healthy human individuals. In the study overall: Donors were a couple of women and a few men aged 18 to 49. Study-wide points: Clonotype sharing among donors, it was expected, would be affected by sequencing depth.

Comment on this clone: What it binds is not known. Other DNA sequences in this sample translate to the same CDR3.

The table came from immunoSEQ multiplex PCR; TCRdb's copy has only in-frame clones and leaves some out. The sample carries some 2,000,000 clones, 85% to 95% recorded once. V was shortened by 3 bases and J by 5 bases, with 8 bases between the two germline ends. Germline V gives CDR1 KGHSH, CDR2 LQKENI. The CDR3 runs 13 residues. This chain joins TRBV18 and TRBJ1-5, with D maybe TRBD1 (5 bases). What was sequenced was naive CD4+ T cells sorted from blood. The subset: CD45RA+ positively selected. The clonotype was recovered from a man between 18 and 29 years old in good health. The CDR3 sequence: CASSPDSYQPQHF. The CDR3 coding sequence is TGTGCCAGCTCACCCGACAGCTATCAGCCCCAGCATTTT.